The entry that follows covers one T cell receptor (beta chain) sequence. In the source study's methods: Estimation of nucleated cell counts was performed using reference gene primer amplification. The assay was immunoSEQ multiplex PCR, and TCRdb's table has in-frame clones only and misses some. V, J and clone size reflect that table, while D and trimming were determined from the DNA. In the table there are fewer than 400,000 clones, approximately 89% of which are singletons. Germline CDR1 is MNHEY and CDR2 is SVGEGT. V gave up 2 bases and J gave up 4 bases; unmatched junction bases: 0. The CDR3 covers 15 residues. The data are from a study of blood T cell repertoires in COVID-19.

This receptor was obtained from a woman aged 25 to 39 with COVID-19, enrolled during active disease. Material: peripheral blood. The V and J genes are TRBV6-2 or TRBV6-3 and TRBJ2-3; 13 bases align to TRBD2. CDR3 sequence (DNA): TGTGCCAGCAGTTACACTAGCGGGGGGGCAGATACGCAGTATTTT. Protein: CASSYTSGGADTQYF.